The rows below give T cell receptor beta chains drawn from one sample of a study of blood T cell repertoires in COVID-19. Measured with immunoSEQ multiplex PCR; TCRdb has only the in-frame clones, and not every one. The repertoire consists of about 320,000 clones, with 85% occurring once and the leading ten covering over 1.5%. Material: PBMCs or T cells enriched from blood (not recorded which). Receptors were obtained from a woman between 25 and 40 years old who had been exposed to COVID-19. The CDR3 runs from the conserved cysteine through the conserved F or W. The D gene is left open where the match is weak. Expanded clones are given a class, and other clones once, few, many or no size at all.

cdr3_aa cdr3_nt v_call clone_size j_call d_call
CASATGDNEKLFF TGTGCCAGTGCGACAGGAGATAATGAAAAACTGTTTTTT TRBV19 . TRBJ1-4 .
CASSPTSKTGELFF TGTGCCAGCAGCCCTACTTCCAAGACCGGGGAGCTGTTTTTT TRBV5-4 . TRBJ2-2 .
CASSLPGTSGANHNEQFF TGTGCCAGCAGCTTACCCGGCACTAGCGGGGCTAACCACAATGAGCAGTTCTTC TRBV7-3 . TRBJ2-1 TRBD2
CASSQNRDTYEQYF TGCGCCAGCAGCCAGAACAGGGATACCTACGAGCAGTACTTC TRBV4-1 . TRBJ2-7 .
CASSLSGRDRKISYEQYF TGCGCCAGCAGCTTGTCGGGCCGGGACAGGAAGATATCCTACGAGCAGTACTTC TRBV5-1 . TRBJ2-7 TRBD1
CASSITGQITDTQYF TGTGCCAGTAGTATTACCGGACAGATCACAGATACGCAGTATTTT TRBV19 . TRBJ2-3 .
CASSRGLGAGGHNTGELFF TGTGCCAGTAGTAGGGGATTAGGAGCGGGGGGCCATAACACCGGGGAGCTGTTTTTT TRBV19 . TRBJ2-2 TRBD2
CASSSRGADTQYF TGTGCCAGCAGTTCAAGGGGCGCCGATACGCAGTATTTT TRBV12-3/TRBV12-4 once TRBJ2-3 .
CASSYRDNSPLHF TGTGCCAGCAGCTACAGGGACAATTCACCCCTCCACTTT TRBV11-3 . TRBJ1-6 .
CASRRTSGQYNEQFF TGTGCCAGCAGGCGAACTAGCGGACAATACAATGAGCAGTTCTTC TRBV7-2 . TRBJ2-1 TRBD2
CASSHPGQGGETQYF TGTGCCAGCAGTCACCCTGGGCAGGGCGGAGAGACCCAGTACTTC TRBV2 . TRBJ2-5 .
CASSVGTGGSTDTQYF TGTGCCAGTAGTGTCGGGACAGGGGGATCCACAGATACGCAGTATTTT TRBV19 . TRBJ2-3 TRBD1
CASSFIFGQEGAEQYF TGTGCCAGCAGCTTCATCTTCGGACAGGAAGGCGCGGAGCAGTACTTC TRBV7-9 . TRBJ2-7 TRBD1
CASSLLEGNEKLFF TGCGCCAGCAGCTTATTGGAGGGAAATGAAAAACTGTTTTTT TRBV5-1 . TRBJ1-4 .
CARSLGNKSRSYNEQFF TGTGCCAGAAGCTTGGGGAACAAGTCCAGGTCCTACAATGAGCAGTTCTTC TRBV5-3 . TRBJ2-1 .
CASSGENSPLHF TGTGCCAGCAGCGGAGAAAATTCACCCCTCCACTTT TRBV13 . TRBJ1-6 .
CASSIQGSSNSPLHF TGTGCCAGTAGTATTCAAGGGAGTAGTAATTCACCCCTCCACTTT TRBV19 . TRBJ1-6 .
CASSVGVRDRVESYGYTF TGTGCCAGCAGCGTGGGGGTTCGGGACAGGGTGGAGTCCTATGGCTACACCTTC TRBV5-5 once TRBJ1-2 TRBD1